The 19 T cell receptor beta chains reported below all come from one sample, sequenced in a study of human T cells and chemical hapten exposure. Noted time point: patch test 3, about 24 weeks after DPC sensitization. Treatment defined: therapeutic diphenylcyclopropenone sensitization with weekly scalp DPC. TCRdb reprocessed the RACE reads with MiXCR, giving one entry per CDR3 protein. Here the sample spans tens of thousands of distinct CDR3 sequences, 10% to 15% being singletons. The input for sequencing was whole blood, taken in connection with sensitization to the hapten diphenylcyclopropenone (DPC). These receptors all come from a woman in her 50s with alopecia areata. Some clones in this sample may be carry-over from other donors' samples.

This clonotype appeared many times. The rearrangement uses TRBV19 and TRBJ1-2; D gene unclear. The CDR3 consists of 13 residues. Germline CDR1 reads LNHDA; CDR2 reads SQIVND (reference sequence). V was cut by 1 base and J by 7 bases, with 10 bases left in between. Written as DNA, the CDR3 is TGTGCCAGTAGTATAGCCGGATTTGGTGGCTACACCTTC. This translates into CASSIAGFGGYTF.

This rearrangement joins TRBV6-2 or TRBV6-3 to TRBJ2-1; D might be TRBD1 (6 bases). Germline values: CDR1 MNHEY, CDR2 SVGEGT. This CDR3 comprises 16 residues. With 5 bases removed from V and 9 bases from J, the gap between germline ends came to 23 bases. CDR3 nucleotides: TGTGCCAGCAGTAGCCTCAGGGGTATAGCATACTTTGAGCAGTTCTTC. It codes for CASSSLRGIAYFEQFF.

The V and J genes are TRBV29-1 and TRBJ2-1; TRBD2 matches at 9 bases. The CDR3 totals 16 residues. The V and J ends lost 1 base and 2 bases, in that order; junction bases with no gene match: 6. The germline CDR1 and CDR2 sequences are SQVTM and ANQGSEA. In DNA form, the CDR3 reads TGCAGCGTTGAAGGGGGACCTAGCGGGGCCTACAATGAGCAGTTCTTC. It yields the protein CSVEGGPSGAYNEQFF.

This clonotype was seen a few times. The chain joins TRBV7-8 to TRBJ2-1; D is uncertain. Trimming removed 2 bases from V and 0 bases from J, with 11 bases in between. The germline CDR1 and CDR2 sequences are SGHVS and FQNEAQ. The CDR3 has 16 residues. The chain's CDR3 is CASSLFTGSSYNEQFF. The CDR3 DNA reads as TGTGCCAGCAGCTTATTCACGGGTTCCTCCTACAATGAGCAGTTCTTC.

This clonotype was counted ten times or more. This chain links TRBV30 with TRBJ2-2, with a tentative D call TRBD1 (5 bases). Trimming took 1 base from V and 6 from J, leaving 12 bases between them. Germline assignment: CDR1 GTSNPN and CDR2 SVGIG (reference sequence). The CDR3 runs 14 residues. CDR3 amino acids: CAWSALQDSGELFF. Written as DNA, the CDR3 is TGTGCCTGGAGTGCATTACAGGATTCCGGGGAGCTGTTTTTT.

The V call is TRBV14, the J call TRBJ2-3; 12 bases fit TRBD2. CDR3 size: 16 residues. The germline gives CDR1 SGHDN, CDR2 FVKESK. V was clipped by 5 bases and J by 4 bases; unmatched bases: 7. The CDR3 DNA follows: TGTGCCAGCAGCGACGGACTAGCGGGACGCCCAGATACGCAGTATTTT. Amino acids: CASSDGLAGRPDTQYF. Together with reference TRBV14 and TRBJ2-3, the CDR3 gives the full variable domain: EAGVTQFPSHSVIEKGQTVTLRCDPISGHDNLYWYRRVMGKEIKFLLHFVKESKQDESGMPNNRFLAERTGGTYSTLKVQPAELEDSGVYFCASSDGLAGRPDTQYFGPGTRLTVL.

The chain links TRBV2 to TRBJ2-3, with 7 positions matching TRBD1. The junction had 6 bases not matched to a gene; V was cut back by 8 bases and J by 1 base. CDR3 size: 14 residues. Looked up from germline, CDR1 is SNHLY and CDR2 is FYNNEI. The CDR3 here is CASESGTGTDTQYF. The DNA of the CDR3 is TGTGCCAGCGAGTCCGGGACAGGCACAGATACGCAGTATTTT.

The chain combines TRBV9 with TRBJ2-2; D gene ambiguous. Germline V lookup: CDR1 SGDLS, CDR2 YYNGEE. Trimming took 0 bases from V and 9 from J, leaving 6 bases between them. The CDR3 consists of 12 residues. In nucleotides, the CDR3 is TGTGCCAGCAGCGTAGCTGAAAGGGAGCTGTTTTTT. Protein sequence: CASSVAERELFF. The variable domain in full, with the rest retrieved from reference TRBV9 and TRBJ2-2, is DSGVTQTPKHLITATGQRVTLRCSPRSGDLSVYWYQQSLDQGLQFLIQYYNGEERAKGNILERFSAQQFPDLHSELNLSSLELGDSALYFCASSVAERELFFGEGSRLTVL.

In this sample, this clonotype turned up a few times. The gene calls are TRBV15 and TRBJ2-1, with D perhaps matching TRBD1 (6 bases). Germline CDR1 reads LNHNV; CDR2 reads YYDKDF (reference sequence). This CDR3 is 14 amino acids long. The V and J ends lost 1 base and 6 bases respectively, with 10 bases between them. The CDR3 loop reads CATSRGRGVNEQFF. The CDR3 region has the DNA TGTGCCACCAGCAGAGGCAGGGGTGTCAATGAGCAGTTCTTC. Combining the CDR3 with reference TRBV15 and TRBJ2-1 gives the whole variable domain DAMVIQNPRYQVTQFGKPVTLSCSQTLNHNVMYWYQQKSSQAPKLLFHYYDKDFNNEADTPDNFQSRRPNTSFCFLDIRSPGLGDTAMYLCATSRGRGVNEQFFGPGTRLTVL.

The gene calls are TRBV21-1 and TRBJ1-4. TRBV21-1 has pseudogene status. The length of the CDR3 is 15 residues. CDR3 in DNA: TGTGCCAGCCTTCTTCGAGGAGGAACTAATGAAAAACTGTTTTTT. This gives the protein CASLLRGGTNEKLFF.

As regards this clonotype: This may stem from a read error, because a much larger clone lies one nucleotide away. The J gene is TRBJ2-7, the V gene TRBV18; TRBD1 matches 7 bases. The CDR3 is made up of 13 amino acids. Germline V gives CDR1 KGHSH, CDR2 LQKENI. The CDR3 protein is CAGTRQGEGERYF. CDR3 bases: TGTGCCGGTACAAGACAGGGAGAAGGGGAGCGGTACTTC.

In this sample, this clonotype turned up many times. This chain connects TRBV7-6 to TRBJ1-1; no reliable D call. The CDR3 length is 14 residues. The germline V gene has CDR1 SGHVS and CDR2 FNYEAQ. Trimming took 3 bases from V and 2 from J, leaving 10 bases between them. The CDR3 region is CASSFSDVNTEAFF. CDR3 coding DNA: TGTGCCAGCAGCTTCTCAGACGTAAACACTGAAGCTTTCTTT. The full variable domain, its missing parts supplied by reference TRBV7-6 and TRBJ1-1, is GAGVSQSPRYKVTKRGQDVALRCDPISGHVSLYWYRQALGQGPEFLTYFNYEAQQDKSGLPNDRFSAERPEGSISTLTIQRTEQRDSAMYRCASSFSDVNTEAFFGQGTRLTVV.

CDR3 sequence (DNA): TGTGCCAGCAGCGGCCGTCTAGGGGAGGGTGGCACTGAAGCTTTCTTT. Amino acids: CASSGRLGEGGTEAFF. The V gene is TRBV5-4, the J gene TRBJ1-1; perhaps TRBD1 as D (5 bases). V dropped 4 bases and J dropped 4 bases, with 20 bases sitting between them. This CDR3 contains 16 residues. Germline assignment: CDR1 SGHNT and CDR2 YYREEE (reference sequence).

V usage is TRBV6-5 and J usage is TRBJ2-1; TRBD2 matches at 11 bases. Germline V lookup: CDR1 MNHEY, CDR2 SVGAGI. The CDR3 extends over 16 amino acids. Trimming removed 5 bases from V and 5 bases from J; junction bases left unmatched: 8. The DNA for the CDR3 is TGTGCCAGCAGTACGCAGGGACTAGCGGACCACAATGAGCAGTTCTTC. This encodes CASSTQGLADHNEQFF.

The V call is TRBV14, the J call TRBJ2-3; D not certain. Germline lookup yields CDR1 SGHDN and CDR2 FVKESK. The ends were cut back, 4 bases at V and 1 base at J, with 9 bases in the middle. The CDR3 consists of 14 residues. The CDR3 nucleotides are TGTGCCAGCAGCCGCGACTTGGGCACAGATACGCAGTATTTT. Encoded protein: CASSRDLGTDTQYF.

The chain carries TRBV12-3 or TRBV12-4 and TRBJ2-3, with TRBD2 as a possible D gene (6 bases). CDR3 length equals 15 residues. V was clipped by 7 bases and J by 2 bases, with 16 bases between them. CDR3 nucleotides: TGTGCCAGCACACCTAGGGACTCCTTCACAGATACGCAGTATTTT. Translated: CASTPRDSFTDTQYF.

V usage is TRBV5-5 and J usage is TRBJ2-3, with D maybe TRBD2 (5 bases). The CDR3 length is 12 residues. CDR1 is SGHKS and CDR2 is YYEKEE in the germline V gene (reference sequence). Trimming pared 4 bases from V and 8 bases from J, leaving 11 bases between. CDR3 nucleotide sequence: TGTGCCAGCAGCACAAGCGGCGGTACGCAGTATTTT. As protein: CASSTSGGTQYF.

This clonotype was seen repeatedly, ten times or more. The rearrangement uses TRBV27 and TRBJ1-5; D might be TRBD1 (6 bases). There are 14 residues in the CDR3. V was shortened by 7 bases and J by 4 bases, with 14 bases between the two germline ends. Germline lookup yields CDR1 MNHEY and CDR2 SMNVEV (reference sequence). The CDR3 nucleotides are TGTGCCAGCAAAACGACAGGACCGAATCAGCCCCAGCATTTT. Translating it yields CASKTTGPNQPQHF.

The chain employs TRBV20-1 and TRBJ1-2; no clear D gene. The germline V gene has CDR1 DFQATT and CDR2 SNEGSKA (reference sequence). This CDR3 has 12 amino acids. The V end was cut by 3 bases, the J end by 2 bases, with 7 bases between. CDR3 in amino acids: CSAREKNYGYTF. The CDR3 region has the DNA TGCAGTGCTAGGGAGAAAAACTATGGCTACACCTTC.